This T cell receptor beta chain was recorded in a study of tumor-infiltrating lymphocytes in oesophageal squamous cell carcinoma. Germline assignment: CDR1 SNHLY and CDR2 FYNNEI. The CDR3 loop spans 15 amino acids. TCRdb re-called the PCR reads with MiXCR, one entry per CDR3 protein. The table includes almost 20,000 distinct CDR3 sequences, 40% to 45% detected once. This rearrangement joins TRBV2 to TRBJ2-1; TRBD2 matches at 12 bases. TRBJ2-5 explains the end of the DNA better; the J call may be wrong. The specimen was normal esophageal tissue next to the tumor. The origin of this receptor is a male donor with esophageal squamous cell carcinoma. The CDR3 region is CASRVTSGSQETQYF. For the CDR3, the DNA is TGTGCCAGCAGGGTGACTAGCGGGAGCCAAGAGACCCAGTACTTC.